Listed below are T cell receptor beta chains from one sample, sequenced in a study of blood T cells in healthy people across ages. MiXCR was run by TCRdb on the 5' RACE reads, yielding one entry per CDR3 protein. In the table there are 780,000 or so distinct CDR3 sequences, about 61% of which are singletons. Sequencing was done on a sample of blood. The receptor source for this set is a man aged 35 to 55 in good health. CDR3s include the opening cysteine and the closing phenylalanine or tryptophan. The D gene is left open where the match is weak. The size field is filled for only some rows; it gives once, few, many or a size class.

clone_size,d_call,j_call,v_call,cdr3_nt,cdr3_aa
few,TRBD2,TRBJ2-7,TRBV9,TGTGCCAGCAGCGTATTATCCAGGGAGGGCGAGCAGTACTTC,CASSVLSREGEQYF
.,.,TRBJ1-2,TRBV9,TGTGCCAGCAGCGTAGTAGCAGCTAACTATGGCTACACCTTC,CASSVVAANYGYTF
.,.,TRBJ1-2,TRBV7-2,TGTGCCAGCAGCTCCTCGGGCAGGAGCTATGGCTACACCTTC,CASSSSGRSYGYTF
once,.,TRBJ2-2,TRBV27,TGTGCCAGCAGCCGCAGGGGGGCGGGAGGTTTCGCCGGGGAGCTGTTTTTT,CASSRRGAGGFAGELFF
few,.,TRBJ2-5,TRBV4-3,TGCGCCAGCAGCCAAGGTTTGAGGATGCCGAGCCAAGAGACCCAGTACTTC,CASSQGLRMPSQETQYF
.,TRBD1,TRBJ2-7,TRBV5-1,TGCGCCAGCAGCCGAGAACAGGGGAGCGAGCAGTACTTC,CASSREQGSEQYF
once,TRBD2,TRBJ2-5,TRBV20-1,TGCAGTGCCAGGTTTAGCGGGGGGTTCCAAGAGACCCAGTACTTC,CSARFSGGFQETQYF
few,.,TRBJ1-2,TRBV20-1,TGCAGTGCTAGAGAAGAGGGGCCCCACTATGGCTACACCTTC,CSAREEGPHYGYTF
.,.,TRBJ1-6,TRBV10-3,TGTGCCATCAGCGCCGGGACGCCGAATAATTCACCCCTCCACTTT,CAISAGTPNNSPLHF
.,.,TRBJ2-7,TRBV11-3,TGTGCCAGCAGCTCTCCTCCACAGGAGAGCTACGAGCAGTACTTC,CASSSPPQESYEQYF
once,.,TRBJ2-5,TRBV2,TGTGCCAGCTCCGGCCAGCAGACGGAAGAGACCCAGTACTTC,CASSGQQTEETQYF
few,.,TRBJ2-5,TRBV15,TGTGCCACCAGCAACGGAAGGGCCCAAGAGACCCAGTACTTC,CATSNGRAQETQYF
.,.,TRBJ2-1,TRBV20-1,TGCAGTGCCCCGGGACTGAACTCCTACAATGAGCAGTTCTTC,CSAPGLNSYNEQFF
.,.,TRBJ2-4,TRBV4-2,TGTACCAGCAGCCAAGTAGATGGGGGAGGCGGCTTCATCATTCAGTACTTC,CTSSQVDGGGGFIIQYF
few,.,TRBJ1-2,TRBV6-2/TRBV6-3,TGTGCCAGCAGTCGCAGGGACACACTGTATGGCTACACCTTC,CASSRRDTLYGYTF
.,TRBD1,TRBJ1-5,TRBV12-3/TRBV12-4,TGTGCCAGCAAAGCGACAGGGTCTAATGGTCAGCCCCAGCATTTT,CASKATGSNGQPQHF
few,TRBD2,TRBJ2-1,TRBV11-2,TGTGCCAGCAGCCATGGGACTAGCGGGTACAATGAGCAGTTCTTC,CASSHGTSGYNEQFF
.,.,TRBJ1-3,TRBV25-1,TGTGCCAGCAGTGCAGGAGGGTCCCACAGGAGCTCTGGAAACACCATATATTTT,CASSAGGSHRSSGNTIYF
.,.,TRBJ1-4,TRBV12-3/TRBV12-4,TGTGCCAGCAGTTTAGAATATACAGGGTACGGTGAAAAACTGTTTTTT,CASSLEYTGYGEKLFF
.,TRBD2,TRBJ2-1,TRBV30,TGTGCCTGGAGGGTAGGGGACTATGACTACAATGAGCAGTTCTTC,CAWRVGDYDYNEQFF
many,.,TRBJ1-1,TRBV7-6,TGTGCCAGCAGCTCCTCAGGACTGAACACTGAAGCTTTCTTT,CASSSSGLNTEAFF
.,.,TRBJ2-7,TRBV11-2,TGTGCCAGCGGTCCGGGGGAATATACCTACGAGCAGTACTTC,CASGPGEYTYEQYF